The subject of this entry is one T cell receptor beta chain. This entry belongs to a study of blood T cell repertoires in COVID-19. Looking at the study overall: Sites across the United States, Italy and Spain contributed samples from acute and convalescent COVID-19.

Profiled with immunoSEQ multiplex PCR; TCRdb holds only in-frame clones, not every one. The table records tens of thousands of clones, about 87% of them present only once. Germline-derived CDR1 and CDR2 are SGHNT and YENEEA. CDR3 length: 19 residues. V dropped 1 base and J dropped 0 bases, with 19 bases sitting between them. The gene calls are TRBV11-3 and TRBJ1-5, with TRBD1 as a possible D gene (5 bases). The receptor was isolated from a human donor in a cohort sampled during active COVID-19. Sequences were obtained from peripheral blood. CDR3 sequence reads: CASSLAAGRGEYSNQPQHF. The CDR3, as DNA: TGTGCCAGCAGCTTAGCGGCGGGGAGGGGAGAATATAGCAATCAGCCCCAGCATTTT.